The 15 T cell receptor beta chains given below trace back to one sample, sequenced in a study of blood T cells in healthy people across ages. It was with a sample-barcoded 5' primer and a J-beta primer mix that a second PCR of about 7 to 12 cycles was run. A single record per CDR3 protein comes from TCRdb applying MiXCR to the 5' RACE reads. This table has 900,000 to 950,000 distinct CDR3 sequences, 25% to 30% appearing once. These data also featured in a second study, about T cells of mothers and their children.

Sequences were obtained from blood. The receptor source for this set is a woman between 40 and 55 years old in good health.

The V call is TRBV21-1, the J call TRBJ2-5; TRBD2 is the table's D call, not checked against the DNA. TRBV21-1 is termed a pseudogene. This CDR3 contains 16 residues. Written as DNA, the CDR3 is TGTGCCAGCAGCAAAGAGGGAGGGGGGAAACAAGAGACCCAGTACTTC. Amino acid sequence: CASSKEGGGKQETQYF.

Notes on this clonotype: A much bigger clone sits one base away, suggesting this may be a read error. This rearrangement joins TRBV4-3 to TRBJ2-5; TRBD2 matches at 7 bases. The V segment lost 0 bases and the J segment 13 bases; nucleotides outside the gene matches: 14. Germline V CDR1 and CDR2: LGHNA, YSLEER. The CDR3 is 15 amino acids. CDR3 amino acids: CASSQEHGGGYERYF. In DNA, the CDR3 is TGCGCCAGCAGCCAAGAACATGGGGGGGGGTACGAGCGGTACTTC.

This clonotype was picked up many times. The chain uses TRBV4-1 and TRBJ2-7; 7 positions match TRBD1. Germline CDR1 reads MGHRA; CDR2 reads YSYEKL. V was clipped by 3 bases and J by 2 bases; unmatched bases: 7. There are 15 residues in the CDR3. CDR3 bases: TGCGCCAGCAGCCAGTATTTTGACAGGGCCTACGAGCAGTACTTC. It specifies CASSQYFDRAYEQYF.

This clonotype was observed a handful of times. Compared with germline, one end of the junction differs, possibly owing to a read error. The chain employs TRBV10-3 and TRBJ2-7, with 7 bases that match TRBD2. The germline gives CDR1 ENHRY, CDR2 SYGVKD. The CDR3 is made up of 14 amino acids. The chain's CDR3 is CAISEYSGTYGQYF. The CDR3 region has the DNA TGTGCCATCAGTGAGTACAGCGGGACCTACGGGCAGTACTTC.

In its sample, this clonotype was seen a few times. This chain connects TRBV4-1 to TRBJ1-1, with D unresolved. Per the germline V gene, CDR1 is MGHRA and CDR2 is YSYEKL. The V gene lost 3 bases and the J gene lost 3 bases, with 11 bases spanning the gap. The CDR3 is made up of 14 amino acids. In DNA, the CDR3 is TGCGCCAGCAGCCAGGTGGGAACGGACACTGAAGCTTTCTTT. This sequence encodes CASSQVGTDTEAFF.

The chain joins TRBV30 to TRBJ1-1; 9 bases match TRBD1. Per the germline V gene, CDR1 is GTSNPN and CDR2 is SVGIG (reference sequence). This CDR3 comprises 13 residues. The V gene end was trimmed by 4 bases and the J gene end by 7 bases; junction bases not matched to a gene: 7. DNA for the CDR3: TGTGCCTGGACTGGGGACAGGGAAGTTGAAGCTTTCTTT. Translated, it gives CAWTGDREVEAFF.

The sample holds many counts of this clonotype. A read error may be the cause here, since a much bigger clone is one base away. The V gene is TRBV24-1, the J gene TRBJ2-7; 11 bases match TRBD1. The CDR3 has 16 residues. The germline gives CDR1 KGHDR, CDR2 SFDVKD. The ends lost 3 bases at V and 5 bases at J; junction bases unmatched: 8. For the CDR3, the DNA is TGTGCCACCAGTGATCCCCGGACAGGGGGCGGCGACGAGCAGTACTTC. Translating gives CATSDPRTGGGDEQYF.

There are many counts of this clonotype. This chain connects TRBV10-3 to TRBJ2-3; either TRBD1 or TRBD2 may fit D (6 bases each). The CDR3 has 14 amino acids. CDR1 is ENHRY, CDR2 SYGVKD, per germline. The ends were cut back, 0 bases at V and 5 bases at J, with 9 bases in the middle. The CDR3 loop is CAISESGGGDTQYF. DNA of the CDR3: TGTGCCATCAGTGAGTCAGGGGGAGGAGATACGCAGTATTTT.

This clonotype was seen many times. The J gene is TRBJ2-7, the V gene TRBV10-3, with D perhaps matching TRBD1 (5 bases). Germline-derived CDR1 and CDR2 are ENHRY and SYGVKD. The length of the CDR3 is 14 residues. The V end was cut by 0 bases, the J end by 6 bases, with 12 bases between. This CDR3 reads CAISESIGVAEQYF. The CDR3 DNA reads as TGTGCCATCAGTGAGTCGATAGGGGTGGCCGAGCAGTACTTC.

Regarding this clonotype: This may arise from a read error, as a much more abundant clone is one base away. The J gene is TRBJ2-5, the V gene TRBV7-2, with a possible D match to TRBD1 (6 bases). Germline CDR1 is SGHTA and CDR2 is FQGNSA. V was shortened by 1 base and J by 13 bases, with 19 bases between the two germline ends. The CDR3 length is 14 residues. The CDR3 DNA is TGTGCCAGCAGCTTAGGCAGGGGTCACTACGAGCGGTACTTC. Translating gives CASSLGRGHYERYF.

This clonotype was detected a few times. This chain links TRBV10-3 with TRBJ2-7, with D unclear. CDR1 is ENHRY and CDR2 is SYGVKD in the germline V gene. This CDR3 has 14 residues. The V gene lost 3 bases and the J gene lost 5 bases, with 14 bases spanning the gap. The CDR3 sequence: CAISEDKGNDEQYF. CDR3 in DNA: TGTGCCATCAGTGAAGATAAAGGGAATGACGAGCAGTACTTC.

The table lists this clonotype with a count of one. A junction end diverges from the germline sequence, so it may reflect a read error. DNA for the CDR3: TGTGCCCGCAGTCGGGTCGAAGGAGGGCGTAGAAAACTGTTTTTT. Protein sequence: CARSRVEGGRRKLFF. This rearrangement joins TRBV28 to TRBJ1-4; no clear D. CDR1 is MDHEN and CDR2 is SYDVKM in the germline V gene. CDR3 length: 15 residues.

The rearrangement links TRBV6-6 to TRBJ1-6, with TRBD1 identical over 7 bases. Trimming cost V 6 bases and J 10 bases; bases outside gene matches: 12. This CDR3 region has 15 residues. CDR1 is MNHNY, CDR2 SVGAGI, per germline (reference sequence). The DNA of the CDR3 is TGTGCCAGCAGAGGTACCGACAGGGCGGAATCACCCCTCCACTTT. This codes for CASRGTDRAESPLHF.

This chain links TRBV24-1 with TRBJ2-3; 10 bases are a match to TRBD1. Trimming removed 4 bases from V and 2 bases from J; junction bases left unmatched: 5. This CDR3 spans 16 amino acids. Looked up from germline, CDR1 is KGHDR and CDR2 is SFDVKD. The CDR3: CATSERQGALTDTQYF. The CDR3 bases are TGTGCCACCAGTGAGAGACAGGGGGCACTCACAGATACGCAGTATTTT.

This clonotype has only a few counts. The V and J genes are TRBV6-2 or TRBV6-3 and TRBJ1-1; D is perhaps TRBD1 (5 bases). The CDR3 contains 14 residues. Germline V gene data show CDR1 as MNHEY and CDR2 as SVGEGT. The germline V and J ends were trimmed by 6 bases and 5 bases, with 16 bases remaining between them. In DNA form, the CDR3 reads TGTGCCAGCAGCCGGGACGGGGGATTGACTGAAGCTTTCTTT. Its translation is CASSRDGGLTEAFF.